The 29 T cell receptor beta chains given below trace back to one sample, sequenced in a study of blood T cell repertoires in COVID-19. The table came from immunoSEQ multiplex PCR; TCRdb's copy has only in-frame clones and leaves some out. The data show some 150,000 clones, 80% to 90% seen once. The material sequenced was peripheral blood. The receptor set was obtained from a human donor in a cohort sampled during active COVID-19.

This chain links TRBV24-1 with TRBJ1-2; TRBD1 matches at 8 bases. The ends lost 4 bases at V and 4 bases at J; junction bases unmatched: 7. The CDR3 runs to 15 residues. CDR1 KGHDR and CDR2 SFDVKD come from the germline V gene. The CDR3 reads CATSDSRQGPYGYTF. The CDR3 DNA sequence: TGTGCCACCAGTGACTCGAGACAGGGGCCCTATGGCTACACCTTC.

This clone came up once. The rearrangement links TRBV30 to TRBJ1-5; no firm D call. The CDR3 spans 13 residues. CDR1 GTSNPN and CDR2 SVGIG come from the germline V gene (reference sequence). V lost 2 bases, J lost 2 bases, and 7 bases lay in between. DNA for the CDR3: TGTGCCTGGAGTTCCCAGGGCAATCAGCCCCAGCATTTT. Translation: CAWSSQGNQPQHF.

The J gene is TRBJ1-5, the V gene TRBV6-1; D gene uncertain. The CDR3 has 15 residues. Germline CDR1 MNHNS, CDR2 SASEGT. Trimming shortened V by 0 bases and J by 9 bases, and 15 bases separated the two germline ends. The CDR3 nucleotides are TGTGCCAGCAGTGAAGCTTGGGCCGCGCCGCGGCCCCAGCATTTT. Translated, it gives CASSEAWAAPRPQHF.

CDR3 sequence (DNA): TGTGCCAGCAGCTTCTGTTCCTACGAGCAGTACTTC. Its protein is CASSFCSYEQYF. The chain is built from TRBV7-4 and TRBJ2-7; D gene unclear. Germline V gene data show CDR1 as SGHVT and CDR2 as SQSDAQ. The V end was cut by 3 bases, the J end by 1 base, with 4 bases between. The CDR3 has 12 residues.

The rearrangement joins TRBV6-5 to TRBJ1-2, with TRBD1 matching over 7 bases. The CDR3 is 16 residues long. The V gene end was trimmed by 4 bases and the J gene end by 3 bases; junction bases not matched to a gene: 11. Germline CDR1 reads MNHEY; CDR2 reads SVGAGI. The CDR3 spells CASSSDRVTGDYGYTF. The CDR3 coding sequence is TGTGCCAGCAGTTCTGACAGGGTGACGGGTGACTATGGCTACACCTTC.

The V gene is TRBV18, the J gene TRBJ2-1; 12 bases match TRBD1. Per the germline V gene, CDR1 is KGHSH and CDR2 is LQKENI. Germline trimming cut 1 base from V and 8 bases from J; bases unmatched to any gene: 3. CDR3 length: 15 amino acids. For the CDR3, the DNA is TGTGCCAGCTCACCACGGGACAGGGGGCGAGATGAGCAGTTCTTC. Translation: CASSPRDRGRDEQFF.

The chain couples TRBV2 to TRBJ1-2; tentative D call: TRBD1 (6 bases). From germline, CDR1 is SNHLY and CDR2 FYNNEI. The CDR3 consists of 13 residues. Trimming shortened V by 5 bases and J by 1 base, and 8 bases separated the two germline ends. CDR3 sequence: CASSKDSNYGYTF. In DNA, the CDR3 is TGTGCCAGCAGTAAGGACAGTAACTATGGCTACACCTTC.

The V and J genes are TRBV7-9 and TRBJ1-6; TRBD1 matches at 8 bases. Trimming at V came to 4 bases and at J to 7 bases, leaving 9 bases not matched to a gene. Germline CDR1 is SEHNR and CDR2 is FQNEAQ (reference sequence). This CDR3 is built from 16 residues. Here the CDR3 DNA reads TGTGCCAGCAGCTCCTACCTACAGGGGGGCAATTCACCCCTCCACTTT. Translated, it gives CASSSYLQGGNSPLHF.

The rearrangement links TRBV28 to TRBJ1-6; TRBD1 matches at 9 bases. The CDR3 covers 16 residues. Trimming at V came to 6 bases and at J to 10 bases, leaving 13 bases not matched to a gene. CDR1 MDHEN and CDR2 SYDVKM come from the germline V gene. CDR3 nucleotides: TGTGCCAGCAGAGGCGGGAACAGGGGGCAGGGATCACCCCTCCACTTT. This encodes CASRGGNRGQGSPLHF. Full variable domain (rest looked up from reference TRBV28 and TRBJ1-6): DVKVTQSSRYLVKRTGEKVFLECVQDMDHENMFWYRQDPGLGLRLIYFSYDVKMKEKGDIPEGYSVSREKKERFSLILESASTNQTSMYLCASRGGNRGQGSPLHFGNGTRLTVT.

This rearrangement joins TRBV2 to TRBJ1-4, with 8 nucleotides matching TRBD1. V lost 5 bases and J lost 3; bases outside the gene matches: 2. CDR3 length: 14 amino acids. Germline V gene data show CDR1 as SNHLY and CDR2 as FYNNEI. CDR3 nucleotides: TGTGCCAGCAGTTTGGACAGGGCTAATGAAAAACTGTTTTTT. This translates into CASSLDRANEKLFF.

V usage is TRBV2 and J usage is TRBJ2-7, with D possibly matching TRBD2 (6 bases). CDR1 and CDR2 from the germline V gene are SNHLY and FYNNEI. The CDR3 length is 13 residues. Deletions cut 2 bases from V and 6 bases from J, with 11 bases between. This CDR3 reads CASSELAAGEQYF. The CDR3 DNA reads TGTGCCAGCAGTGAATTAGCGGCCGGCGAGCAGTACTTC.

The rearrangement joins TRBV5-4 to TRBJ2-1; 10 bases align to TRBD2. V dropped 2 bases and J dropped 4; count of bases not matched to a gene: 6. This CDR3 contains 16 residues. Germline V gives CDR1 SGHNT, CDR2 YYREEE (reference sequence). CDR3 nucleotides: TGTGCCAGCAGCTTTAGCGGGGGGTCCCAATACAATGAGCAGTTCTTC. It yields the protein CASSFSGGSQYNEQFF.

This clone was found once. The J gene is TRBJ2-5, the V gene TRBV27; a weak D match, TRBD1 (7 bases). The CDR3 is 20 residues long. V shed 5 bases and J shed 1 base, with 29 bases lying between them. Germline CDR1 is MNHEY and CDR2 is SMNVEV (reference sequence). The CDR3 region has the DNA TGTGCCAGCAGTCCCGACCGGGTGAGGGGGCGAGTGCGGGGCCAAGAGACCCAGTACTTC. It encodes CASSPDRVRGRVRGQETQYF.

The chain has TRBV7-9 and TRBJ2-5, with D possibly matching TRBD1 (6 bases). The CDR3 loop spans 14 amino acids. V lost 1 base and J lost 3, with 9 bases in between. Germline CDR1 SEHNR, CDR2 FQNEAQ (reference sequence). The CDR3 reads CASSLGQVEETQYF. The CDR3 DNA reads as TGTGCCAGCAGCTTAGGACAGGTCGAAGAGACCCAGTACTTC.

The chain uses TRBV3-1 (or the pseudogene TRBV3-2) and TRBJ1-4, with D unclear. The CDR3 consists of 16 residues. The germline V gene encodes CDR1 LGHDT and CDR2 YNNKEL (reference sequence). Trimming took off 1 base at V and 7 bases at J, with 16 bases between the two ends. Written as DNA, the CDR3 is TGTGCCAGCAGCCAAGGGCTGGGGAGGGCAGGTGAAAAACTGTTTTTT. This encodes CASSQGLGRAGEKLFF.

The gene calls are TRBV5-1 and TRBJ2-7; TRBD1 agrees at 11 bases. V was pared by 0 bases and J by 3 bases, with 5 bases of the junction left unmatched. The CDR3 sequence is 16 residues long. Germline CDR1 reads SGHRS; CDR2 reads YFSETQ. As DNA, the CDR3 is TGCGCCAGCAGCTTGGGCCCAGGGACAGGGGGCTACGAGCAGTACTTC. It yields the protein CASSLGPGTGGYEQYF.

This sequence joins TRBV30 and TRBJ1-1, with TRBD1 matching 7 bases. The length of the CDR3 is 10 residues. Per germline, CDR1 GTSNPN and CDR2 SVGIG (reference sequence). V was pared by 5 bases and J by 7 bases, with 1 base of the junction left unmatched. CDR3 DNA: TGTGCCTGGTCAGGGGGTGAAGCTTTCTTT. Translated: CAWSGGEAFF.

The chain carries TRBV7-9 and TRBJ2-3; D may be TRBD2 (7 bases). The CDR3 is 17 residues long. CDR1 and CDR2 (germline): SEHNR, FQNEAQ (reference sequence). The V gene lost 1 base and the J gene lost 5 bases, with 19 bases spanning the gap. CDR3 loop: CASSLGGWGGSGDTQYF. The CDR3 nucleotides read TGTGCCAGCAGCTTAGGGGGCTGGGGGGGCTCCGGAGATACGCAGTATTTT.

This chain links TRBV6-2 or TRBV6-3 with TRBJ1-1; 9 positions match TRBD1. The CDR3 contains 17 residues. The germline V gene encodes CDR1 MNHEY and CDR2 SVGEGT. After removal of 2 bases from V and 0 bases from J, the junction contained 7 bases not matched to a gene. CDR3 amino acids: CASSYGGTGSLNTEAFF. Written as DNA, the CDR3 is TGTGCCAGCAGTTACGGGGGGACAGGGAGTCTGAACACTGAAGCTTTCTTT.

The CDR3 spells CASSPGQGMNTEAFF. Written as DNA, the CDR3 is TGTGCCAGTAGTCCGGGACAGGGGATGAACACTGAAGCTTTCTTT. V is TRBV19 and J is TRBJ1-1; 10 nucleotides line up with TRBD1. Germline CDR1 LNHDA, CDR2 SQIVND (reference sequence). V lost 5 bases and J lost 0; bases outside the gene matches: 3. The CDR3 covers 15 residues.

This sequence joins TRBV6-2 or TRBV6-3 and TRBJ2-5; 11 nucleotides match TRBD2. CDR3 size: 16 residues. The V gene's germline CDR1 is MNHEY and CDR2 SVGEGT. Trimming at V came to 5 bases and at J to 1 base, leaving 6 bases not matched to a gene. CDR3 nucleotides: TGTGCCAGCAGTACCCTGACTAGCGGGGTCCAAGAGACCCAGTACTTC. Translation gives CASSTLTSGVQETQYF.

The chain couples TRBV7-2 to TRBJ2-3, with TRBD2 as a possible D gene (5 bases). Germline V gene lookup returns CDR1 SGHTA and CDR2 FQGNSA. The V gene lost 4 bases and the J gene lost 5 bases, with 10 bases spanning the gap. The CDR3 spans 13 residues. CDR3 nucleotide sequence: TGTGCCAGCAGCTACGACTACGGAGATACGCAGTATTTT. This sequence encodes CASSYDYGDTQYF.

The chain combines TRBV19 with TRBJ2-3; D not resolved. Germline V gives CDR1 LNHDA, CDR2 SQIVND (reference sequence). CDR3 length equals 17 residues. The germline V and J ends were trimmed by 3 bases and 0 bases, with 16 bases remaining between them. The CDR3 bases are TGTGCCAGTAGTATGTTGTCCACTCCTTCTAGCACAGATACGCAGTATTTT. Protein sequence: CASSMLSTPSSTDTQYF.

This clone was found a few times. This chain connects TRBV3-1 (or the pseudogene TRBV3-2) to TRBJ2-5; 16 nucleotides agree with TRBD2. The CDR3 totals 17 residues. V lost 4 bases to trimming and J lost 5 bases; unmatched junction nucleotides: 7. Germline values: CDR1 LGHDT, CDR2 YNNKEL (reference sequence). This chain's CDR3 is CASSPGTSGGAGETQYF. CDR3 sequence (DNA): TGTGCCAGCAGCCCCGGGACTAGCGGGGGGGCGGGGGAGACCCAGTACTTC.

The chain joins TRBV27 to TRBJ1-1; D perhaps matches TRBD1 (5 bases). From germline, CDR1 is MNHEY and CDR2 SMNVEV (reference sequence). V dropped 5 bases and J dropped 3 bases, with 13 bases sitting between them. The CDR3 has 14 residues. This CDR3 is CASSVYRGDTEAFF. The CDR3, as DNA: TGTGCCAGCAGTGTGTATAGGGGTGACACTGAAGCTTTCTTT.

V usage is TRBV19 and J usage is TRBJ2-1; TRBD2 matches 10 bases. This CDR3 has 14 residues. V shed 7 bases and J 9 bases; nucleotides not matched to a gene: 9. Germline V CDR1 and CDR2: LNHDA, SQIVND (reference sequence). CDR3 in DNA: TGTGCCAGTATTATCAGCGGGGGGGCGGGTGAGCAGTTCTTC. This gives the protein CASIISGGAGEQFF.

The gene calls are TRBV3-1 (or the pseudogene TRBV3-2) and TRBJ1-1; D perhaps matches TRBD1 (6 bases). This CDR3 spans 16 amino acids. Trimming removed 3 bases at V and 6 bases at J, with 20 bases between. Germline V gene sequence: CDR1 LGHDT, CDR2 YNNKEL (reference sequence). The CDR3 loop reads CASSHTIGFNRAEAFF. CDR3 bases: TGTGCCAGCAGCCACACGATAGGTTTTAACAGGGCTGAAGCTTTCTTT.

This chain joins TRBV4-2 and TRBJ1-4; possibly TRBD1 for D (6 bases). CDR3 length: 17 amino acids. V was shortened by 2 bases and J by 3 bases, with 16 bases between the two germline ends. Germline lookup yields CDR1 LGHNA and CDR2 YNFKEQ. The CDR3 coding sequence is TGTGCCAGCAGCCAAACGTCGAAAAGGACAGCTAATGAAAAACTGTTTTTT. Its translation: CASSQTSKRTANEKLFF.

The rearrangement uses TRBV4-1 and TRBJ2-1; 10 bases align to TRBD2. V shed 2 bases and J 3 bases; nucleotides not matched to a gene: 4. The CDR3 covers 16 residues. CDR1 is MGHRA, CDR2 YSYEKL, per germline. The CDR3, as DNA: TGCGCCAGCAGCCAACCTAGCGGGGGTGGCTACAATGAGCAGTTCTTC. Its translation is CASSQPSGGGYNEQFF.